This is a list of T cell receptor beta chains from one sample in a study of blood T cell repertoires in COVID-19. The method was immunoSEQ multiplex PCR; TCRdb's version includes in-frame clones alone and lacks a portion of them. The table includes 35,000 to 45,000 clones, almost 90% detected once. Input material: peripheral blood. All receptors come from a man in his forties or fifties with active COVID-19. Each CDR3 is given with its conserved first and last residue. The order of the fields is V gene, clone size, J gene, D gene, CDR3 protein, CDR3 DNA. The D gene is left open where the match is weak. Clone sizes are given selectively: once, few, many, or a class where the clone is expanded.

v_gene: TRBV27; abundance: .; j_gene: TRBJ1-3; d_gene: .; CDR3aa: CASSPWGGGNTIYF; CDR3nt: TGTGCCAGCAGCCCCTGGGGAGGTGGAAACACCATATATTTT
v_gene: TRBV5-6; abundance: .; j_gene: TRBJ2-5; d_gene: .; CDR3aa: CASSFDKKETQYF; CDR3nt: TGTGCCAGCAGCTTCGACAAGAAAGAGACCCAGTACTTC
v_gene: TRBV6-1; abundance: once; j_gene: TRBJ1-2; d_gene: .; CDR3aa: CASSEHAKQAWGGYTF; CDR3nt: TGTGCCAGCAGTGAACATGCCAAACAGGCCTGGGGTGGCTACACCTTC
v_gene: TRBV3-1/TRBV3-2; abundance: .; j_gene: TRBJ1-2; d_gene: TRBD1; CDR3aa: CASSSGQASYGYTF; CDR3nt: TGTGCCAGCAGCTCCGGACAGGCCTCCTATGGCTACACCTTC
v_gene: TRBV5-6; abundance: .; j_gene: TRBJ2-7; d_gene: TRBD2; CDR3aa: CASQGRTSSLYEQYF; CDR3nt: TGTGCCAGCCAAGGACGGACTAGCTCACTCTACGAGCAGTACTTC
v_gene: TRBV29-1; abundance: once; j_gene: TRBJ2-3; d_gene: TRBD2; CDR3aa: CSGRGTSGERTYF; CDR3nt: TGCAGCGGCCGGGGGACTAGCGGGGAGCGTACGTATTTT
v_gene: TRBV27; abundance: .; j_gene: TRBJ2-1; d_gene: .; CDR3aa: CASSRSGGTYNEQFF; CDR3nt: TGTGCCAGCAGTCGGTCGGGGGGCACCTACAATGAGCAGTTCTTC
v_gene: TRBV10-3; abundance: .; j_gene: TRBJ1-1; d_gene: .; CDR3aa: CAISGQDQNTEAFF; CDR3nt: TGTGCCATCAGTGGACAGGACCAAAACACTGAAGCTTTCTTT
v_gene: TRBV19; abundance: .; j_gene: TRBJ1-3; d_gene: TRBD1; CDR3aa: CASSTGTETFSGNTIYF; CDR3nt: TGTGCCAGTAGTACAGGGACAGAGACCTTCTCTGGAAACACCATATATTTT
v_gene: TRBV28; abundance: .; j_gene: TRBJ2-3; d_gene: TRBD1; CDR3aa: CASSEGTGNADTQYF; CDR3nt: TGTGCCAGCAGTGAGGGGACAGGCAACGCAGATACGCAGTATTTT
v_gene: TRBV27; abundance: .; j_gene: TRBJ2-7; d_gene: .; CDR3aa: CASSLGPQEYF; CDR3nt: TGTGCCAGCAGTTTAGGCCCCCAGGAGTACTTC
v_gene: TRBV28; abundance: .; j_gene: TRBJ2-2; d_gene: .; CDR3aa: CASSLRQGISTGELFF; CDR3nt: TGTGCCAGCAGTTTAAGGCAGGGGATTTCGACCGGGGAGCTGTTTTTT
v_gene: TRBV12-3/TRBV12-4; abundance: .; j_gene: TRBJ2-5; d_gene: .; CDR3aa: CASSPLEQETQYF; CDR3nt: TGTGCCAGCAGTCCCCTAGAACAAGAGACCCAGTACTTC
v_gene: TRBV11-2; abundance: .; j_gene: TRBJ1-2; d_gene: TRBD1; CDR3aa: CASSLWGQGRSLNYGYTF; CDR3nt: TGTGCCAGCAGCCTCTGGGGACAGGGGCGATCATTAAACTATGGCTACACCTTC
v_gene: TRBV5-6; abundance: .; j_gene: TRBJ2-7; d_gene: .; CDR3aa: CASSLGQLTSYEQYF; CDR3nt: TGTGCCAGCAGCTTGGGACAGTTGACTTCCTACGAGCAGTACTTC